This is a list of T cell receptor beta chains from one sample in a study of T-cell memory formation after mild COVID-19. TCRdb passed the 5' RACE reads through MiXCR, listing each CDR3 protein once. The data contain around 450,000 distinct CDR3 sequences, more than 20% of them singletons. The source material was PBMCs or a T cell subset sorted from them (not recorded which). All receptors come from an adult woman who had mild COVID-19 (a few samples of this study predate the infection). Cell type and time point are not known. The CDR3 runs from the conserved cysteine through the conserved F or W. The D gene is left open where the match is weak. Size is stated for part of the rows, as once, few or many counts, or as a class when the clone is expanded.

>TRBV7-9|TRBJ1-1|-|few
CASSLQGKAFF
TGTGCCAGCAGCCTTCAGGGGAAAGCTTTCTTT
>TRBV7-6|TRBJ2-1|-|few
CASSPGRGSYNEQFF
TGTGCCAGCAGCCCGGGGCGGGGTTCCTACAATGAGCAGTTCTTC
>TRBV3-1|TRBJ1-1|-|-
CASSQVVRDETEAFF
TGTGCCAGCAGCCAAGTTGTTAGGGATGAAACTGAAGCTTTCTTT
>TRBV20-1|TRBJ2-7|TRBD1|-
CSARTGNRGLSSYEQYF
TGCAGTGCTAGGACGGGAAACAGGGGGCTCTCCTCCTACGAGCAGTACTTC
>TRBV5-1|TRBJ2-1|TRBD1|many
CASSLGVGQGLDEQFF
TGCGCCAGCAGCTTGGGAGTGGGACAGGGGTTGGATGAGCAGTTCTTC
>TRBV6-1|TRBJ2-7|-|-
CASSEAGRLPLGEQYF
TGTGCCAGCAGTGAAGCGGGACGGCTCCCACTAGGGGAGCAGTACTTC
>TRBV24-1|TRBJ2-3|-|-
CATSDLPPQGSLTDTQYF
TGTGCCACCAGTGATCTCCCCCCACAGGGATCGTTGACAGATACGCAGTATTTT
>TRBV20-1|TRBJ1-6|-|-
CSARAARGSNSPLHF
TGCAGTGCTAGAGCTGCCCGGGGCTCTAATTCACCCCTCCACTTT
>TRBV6-2/TRBV6-3|TRBJ1-2|TRBD1|few
CASSGTGGYTF
TGTGCCAGCAGTGGGACAGGTGGCTACACCTTC
>TRBV20-1|TRBJ2-5|TRBD2|-
CSAPKASGVQETQYF
TGCAGTGCTCCCAAGGCTAGCGGGGTCCAAGAGACCCAGTACTTC
>TRBV30|TRBJ1-5|TRBD1|-
CAWSVRTGVSNQPQHF
TGTGCCTGGAGTGTCCGGACAGGGGTGAGCAATCAGCCCCAGCATTTT
>TRBV27|TRBJ1-2|-|-
CASSRSFNYGYTF
TGTGCCAGCAGTCGCAGCTTTAACTATGGCTACACCTTC
>TRBV20-1|TRBJ1-5|TRBD1|few
CSARGGQGSNQPQHF
TGCAGTGCTAGAGGGGGACAGGGTAGCAATCAGCCCCAGCATTTT
>TRBV20-1|TRBJ1-2|-|-
CSARITAFGYTF
TGCAGTGCTAGGATCACGGCTTTTGGCTACACCTTC
>TRBV29-1|TRBJ2-4|-|-
CSVGGGDGDELIQYF
TGCAGCGTTGGAGGGGGGGACGGAGACGAGCTGATTCAGTACTTC
>TRBV10-3|TRBJ1-2|-|-
CAIRGSGHARGYTF
TGTGCCATCAGGGGGTCGGGACACGCGAGGGGCTACACCTTC
>TRBV12-3/TRBV12-4|TRBJ1-2|TRBD1|few
CASRDTRDRRFYGYTF
TGTGCCAGCAGGGACACTCGGGACAGGAGATTCTATGGCTACACCTTC
>TRBV2|TRBJ2-1|-|-
CASSDTGMRSYNEQFF
TGTGCCAGCAGTGACACAGGGATGCGGTCCTACAATGAGCAGTTCTTC
>TRBV24-1|TRBJ2-1|TRBD2|-
CATSVRSGEVPYNEQFF
TGTGCCACCAGTGTTCGTAGCGGGGAAGTCCCCTACAATGAGCAGTTCTTC
>TRBV4-3|TRBJ2-1|TRBD1|few
CASSQDNRGRFRNEQFF
TGCGCCAGCAGCCAGGACAACAGGGGGCGGTTTCGGAATGAGCAGTTCTTC
>TRBV5-1|TRBJ1-2|-|few
CASSLSEIYGYTF
TGCGCCAGCAGCTTGTCGGAGATCTATGGCTACACCTTC
>TRBV5-1|TRBJ2-3|-|few
CASSLATVGSTDTQYF
TGCGCCAGCAGCTTGGCGACGGTCGGGAGCACAGATACGCAGTATTTT
>TRBV5-1|TRBJ2-7|TRBD2|-
CASAWTSSHEQYF
TGCGCCAGCGCCTGGACTAGTTCCCACGAGCAGTACTTC
>TRBV6-5|TRBJ2-5|TRBD2|once
CASRLTSGRAKETQYF
TGTGCCAGCAGACTAACTAGCGGGAGGGCAAAAGAGACCCAGTACTTC
>TRBV10-3|TRBJ2-1|-|-
CAISDSGRPTDEQFF
TGTGCCATCAGTGACTCAGGGAGACCTACGGATGAGCAGTTCTTC
>TRBV6-5|TRBJ2-6|-|few
CASSLRWGGANVLTF
TGTGCCAGCAGTCTGAGGTGGGGTGGGGCCAACGTCCTGACTTTC
>TRBV4-2|TRBJ1-5|TRBD1|-
CASSQDTGVTGQGAGQPQHF
TGTGCCAGCAGCCAAGATACGGGGGTAACGGGACAGGGGGCTGGTCAGCCCCAGCATTTT
>TRBV12-3/TRBV12-4|TRBJ1-5|TRBD1|-
CASSLDREENQPQHF
TGTGCCAGCAGCTTGGACAGGGAAGAAAATCAGCCCCAGCATTTT
>TRBV7-2|TRBJ1-2|-|-
CASSSAMGGANYGYTF
TGTGCCAGCAGCTCGGCCATGGGTGGAGCTAACTATGGCTACACCTTC
>TRBV27|TRBJ2-5|TRBD1|many
CASSSTGLTQETQYF
TGTGCCAGCAGTTCGACAGGGCTGACCCAAGAGACCCAGTACTTC
>TRBV4-2|TRBJ2-6|-|-
CASSQERGRGAGANVLTF
TGTGCCAGCAGCCAAGAGAGGGGACGTGGTGCCGGGGCCAACGTCCTGACTTTC
>TRBV5-1|TRBJ2-7|-|-
CASSIGHGPNEQYF
TGCGCCAGCAGTATCGGACACGGCCCCAACGAGCAGTACTTC
>TRBV20-1|TRBJ2-7|TRBD1|few
CSARGQGAGEQYF
TGCAGTGCTAGAGGGCAGGGGGCGGGCGAGCAGTACTTC
>TRBV18|TRBJ2-7|-|few
CASSPSNSLSEQYF
TGTGCCAGCTCACCCAGTAATTCCCTCTCCGAGCAGTACTTC
>TRBV7-8|TRBJ2-2|-|-
CASRAILGANTGELFF
TGTGCCAGCAGAGCAATTCTGGGGGCGAACACCGGGGAGCTGTTTTTT
>TRBV9|TRBJ2-1|-|many
CASSKGGGGHRSSYNEQFF
TGTGCCAGCTCCAAAGGGGGAGGGGGGCACAGGAGCTCCTACAATGAGCAGTTCTTC
>TRBV4-2|TRBJ2-1|-|few
CASSQDLGIQFF
TGTGCCAGCAGCCAAGATCTGGGTATTCAGTTCTTC
>TRBV5-1|TRBJ2-7|-|few
CASSYLGGYEQYF
TGCGCCAGCAGCTACCTAGGGGGTTACGAGCAGTACTTC
>TRBV20-1|TRBJ2-7|-|few
CSAPSRATYEQYF
TGCAGTGCTCCGTCCAGGGCCACCTACGAGCAGTACTTC
>TRBV19|TRBJ1-2|-|-
CASSPWEGAITF
TGTGCCAGTAGTCCTTGGGAGGGTGCGATCACCTTC
>TRBV21-1|TRBJ1-1|-|-
CAISGQAFF
TGTGCCATCTCAGGTCAAGCTTTCTTT